This TCR beta chain was captured in a study of CD8 T cells in Susac syndrome. Study in general: There were Susac syndrome patients who were therapy-naive at blood draw, others on corticosteroids, and others on intravenous immunoglobulin alone.

Random hexamers were used to reverse transcribe 0.5 to 1 ug of RNA. TCRdb re-called the immunoSEQ multiplex PCR reads through MiXCR, storing one row per CDR3 protein. This repertoire shows a few hundred thousand distinct CDR3 sequences, about 94% found once; its top ten account for about 0.15%. A word on this clonotype: Its antigen is unknown.

There are 14 residues in the CDR3. V lost 6 bases, J lost 6 bases, and 7 bases stayed unmatched. Looked up from germline, CDR1 is SQVTM and CDR2 is ANQGSEA. Study conclusions and caveats: In Susac syndrome, CD4+ T cell repertoires lacked any clonal expansion.

The rearrangement links TRBV29-1 to TRBJ2-2; 10 nucleotides align to TRBD1. The sequence derives from a human donor with Susac syndrome. The specimen sequenced was CD4+ T cells from PBMCs. The CDR3 loop reads CSVPGQGFPGELFF. In DNA, the CDR3 is TGCAGCGTCCCGGGACAGGGGTTCCCCGGGGAGCTGTTTTTT.